The present T cell receptor beta chain was sequenced within a study of siplizumab effects on memory and regulatory T cells. It was 80,000 to 100,000 TCR templates that were assayed per sample. The table came from immunoSEQ multiplex PCR; TCRdb's copy has only in-frame clones and leaves some out. The sample gives approximately 52,000 clones, less than 98% of which show up once; under 0.7% is in the top ten. Study-wide points: Sequences below about 10^-5 frequency were poorly captured, and few alloreactive clones mapped to unstimulated subsets. Many proliferating CD4+ or CD8+ clones remained unclassified. Roughly 80-96% of them could not be assigned either a naive or a memory phenotype. Siplizumab conditions gave an average of around 70% Treg-derived mappable alloreactive CD4+ clones, versus less than 35% for controls.

As to this clone: Its target is unknown.

V was shortened by 5 bases and J by 2 bases, with 8 bases between the two germline ends. Germline CDR1 SGHTA, CDR2 FQGNSA. The CDR3 is 13 amino acids. This chain joins TRBV7-2 and TRBJ2-3, with D uncertain. The receptor's source is a human donor in good health. The sample was naive CD4+ T cells sorted from blood. The CDR3 here is CASSPQTTDTQYF. The CDR3 DNA sequence: TGTGCCAGCAGCCCACAAACCACAGATACGCAGTATTTT. The full variable domain, rest sourced from reference TRBV7-2 and TRBJ2-3, is GAGVSQSPSNKVTEKGKDVELRCDPISGHTALYWYRQSLGQGLEFLIYFQGNSAPDKSGLPSDRFSAERTGGSVSTLTIQRTQQEDSAVYLCASSPQTTDTQYFGPGTRLTVL.